Following are 21 T cell receptor beta chains from one sample sequenced in a study of cytomegalovirus exposure and HLA in healthy donors. 13 Jbeta primers and 60 Vbeta primers were used for the PCR. Assay: immunoSEQ multiplex PCR; the TCRdb copy retains only in-frame clones and omits some. The sample holds approximately 170,000 clones, approximately 59% seen once. The sample comprised PBMCs. These receptors all come from a man aged 40-50 years in good health and CMV-seronegative.

The CDR3 region is CASSLSSYNSPLHF. The CDR3 coding sequence is TGTGCCAGCAGTCTGAGCTCCTATAATTCACCCCTCCACTTT. V usage is TRBV28 and J usage is TRBJ1-6; D gene unclear. CDR1 and CDR2 from the germline V gene are MDHEN and SYDVKM. V lost 5 bases and J lost 0, with 5 bases in between. This CDR3 has 14 amino acids. Full variable domain (missing parts from reference TRBV28 and TRBJ1-6): DVKVTQSSRYLVKRTGEKVFLECVQDMDHENMFWYRQDPGLGLRLIYFSYDVKMKEKGDIPEGYSVSREKKERFSLILESASTNQTSMYLCASSLSSYNSPLHFGNGTRLTVT.

This clone was detected a few times. This chain joins TRBV7-2 and TRBJ2-7; TRBD2 might be the D (6 bases). Trimming shortened V by 5 bases and J by 6 bases, and 17 bases separated the two germline ends. The germline gives CDR1 SGHTA, CDR2 FQGNSA. This CDR3 is built from 14 residues. CDR3 coding DNA: TGTGCCAGCAGCGTTACTGATCTGGGGGGCGAGCAGTACTTC. This translates into CASSVTDLGGEQYF. The full variable domain, rest sourced from reference TRBV7-2 and TRBJ2-7, is GAGVSQSPSNKVTEKGKDVELRCDPISGHTALYWYRQSLGQGLEFLIYFQGNSAPDKSGLPSDRFSAERTGGSVSTLTIQRTQQEDSAVYLCASSVTDLGGEQYFGPGTRLTVT.

The rearrangement joins TRBV5-1 to TRBJ2-6; 8 bases fit TRBD1. Unmatched junction bases numbered 5, after V lost 0 bases and J lost 3 bases. In germline, CDR1 is SGHRS, CDR2 YFSETQ. The CDR3 sequence is 17 residues long. DNA for the CDR3: TGCGCCAGCAGCTTGGGGCCAGGGGGCCGTGGGGCCAACGTCCTGACTTTC. Translated, it gives CASSLGPGGRGANVLTF.

The chain employs TRBV5-4 and TRBJ2-2, with 10 bases that match TRBD2. J was trimmed by 5 bases and V by 4 bases; bases with no gene match: 5. The CDR3 length is 15 residues. Per the germline V gene, CDR1 is SGHNT and CDR2 is YYREEE (reference sequence). CDR3 loop: CASSVGTSVTGELFF. The CDR3 region has the DNA TGTGCCAGCAGCGTCGGGACTAGCGTTACCGGGGAGCTGTTTTTT.

The rearrangement joins TRBV27 to TRBJ1-2; TRBD1 is a possible D gene (5 bases). From germline, CDR1 is MNHEY and CDR2 SMNVEV (reference sequence). Deletions cut 8 bases from V and 7 bases from J, with 20 bases between. This CDR3 spans 14 amino acids. The CDR3 reads CASRTIGALGGYTF. The DNA of the CDR3 is TGTGCCAGCCGTACCATAGGGGCCTTGGGTGGCTACACCTTC.

This clone was observed a few times. The chain carries TRBV4-2 and TRBJ2-5; D call uncertain. The DNA end is more similar to TRBJ2-7, so the J call may be wrong. The CDR3 runs to 13 residues. The germline CDR1 and CDR2 sequences are LGHNA and YNFKEQ. This chain's CDR3 is CASSQAEMYEQYF. CDR3 DNA: TGTGCCAGCAGCCAAGCCGAGATGTACGAGCAGTACTTC.

This clone occurred once. This chain joins TRBV5-1 and TRBJ2-2; no definite D call. V lost 7 bases and J lost 1, with 11 bases in between. The germline V gene encodes CDR1 SGHRS and CDR2 YFSETQ. The CDR3 is 14 amino acids. This CDR3 reads CASGLRQNTGELFF. The CDR3 DNA is TGCGCCAGCGGCCTCAGACAGAACACCGGGGAGCTGTTTTTT.

This clone was picked up one time. The chain couples TRBV23-1 to TRBJ1-6; D possibly corresponds to TRBD1 (6 bases). TRBV23-1 is an ORF for which the function is uncertain. Trimming shortened V by 0 bases and J by 5 bases, and 20 bases separated the two germline ends. The CDR3 covers 19 residues. This CDR3 is CASSQSGRRGRPNNSPLHF. The CDR3 region has the DNA TGCGCCAGCAGTCAATCAGGCAGGCGGGGGCGACCTAATAATTCACCCCTCCACTTT.

The rearrangement joins TRBV4-3 to TRBJ2-1; D ambiguous. The length of the CDR3 is 16 residues. The V end was cut by 0 bases, the J end by 4 bases, with 13 bases between. In germline, CDR1 is LGHNA, CDR2 YSLEER. CDR3 nucleotide sequence: TGCGCCAGCAGCCAAGATGGGCAGCCCTGGTACAATGAGCAGTTCTTC. Its translation is CASSQDGQPWYNEQFF.

The V and J genes are TRBV5-5 and TRBJ2-2; TRBD2 might be the D (6 bases). Trimming stripped 5 bases from V and 0 bases from J, with 17 bases between. This CDR3 has 17 amino acids. Germline V gene data show CDR1 as SGHKS and CDR2 as YYEKEE (reference sequence). DNA of the CDR3: TGTGCCAGCAGTTACGCCGGGGACTTAGCGAACACCGGGGAGCTGTTTTTT. Translating it yields CASSYAGDLANTGELFF.

This clone was found a few times. The chain couples TRBV9 to TRBJ2-3; D gene ambiguous. This CDR3 is 16 amino acids long. V dropped 3 bases and J dropped 0 bases, with 14 bases sitting between them. Germline CDR1 SGDLS, CDR2 YYNGEE. The CDR3: CASSDLLAVSTDTQYF. The CDR3 nucleotides read TGTGCCAGCAGCGACCTCCTGGCAGTTAGCACAGATACGCAGTATTTT. The whole variable domain, filled in from reference TRBV9 and TRBJ2-3, reads DSGVTQTPKHLITATGQRVTLRCSPRSGDLSVYWYQQSLDQGLQFLIQYYNGEERAKGNILERFSAQQFPDLHSELNLSSLELGDSALYFCASSDLLAVSTDTQYFGPGTRLTVL.

This clone was observed a handful of times. The chain recombines TRBV4-1 with TRBJ2-1; no clear D gene. V gave up 0 bases and J gave up 8 bases, with 8 bases separating them. The length of the CDR3 is 13 residues. Germline V gene lookup returns CDR1 MGHRA and CDR2 YSYEKL. CDR3: CASSQEARYEQFF. The CDR3 bases are TGCGCCAGCAGCCAAGAGGCTCGCTATGAGCAGTTCTTC.

The sample holds a few counts of this clone. The rearrangement joins TRBV6-6 to TRBJ2-2, with 7 bases fitting TRBD1. J lost 3 bases, V lost 5 bases, and 6 bases had no gene match. Per germline, CDR1 MNHNY and CDR2 SVGAGI (reference sequence). This CDR3 has 15 residues. In DNA, the CDR3 is TGTGCCAGCAGTAAAGGGGGCATCGACACCGGGGAGCTGTTTTTT. Protein sequence: CASSKGGIDTGELFF.

This rearrangement joins TRBV5-4 to TRBJ2-5; maybe TRBD1 (6 bases). Germline CDR1 SGHNT, CDR2 YYREEE (reference sequence). Trimming took 4 bases from V and 2 from J, leaving 21 bases between them. This CDR3 is 17 amino acids long. CDR3 sequence reads: CASSVGHPTNLQETQYF. DNA of the CDR3: TGTGCCAGCAGCGTGGGACACCCAACAAACCTACAAGAGACCCAGTACTTC.

The CDR3 sequence is CASSYGQGDRRGYTF. Here the CDR3 DNA reads TGTGCCAGCAGTTACGGACAGGGGGACCGTCGAGGCTACACCTTC. The rearrangement uses TRBV6-5 and TRBJ1-2, with 10 bases identical to TRBD1. The trim removed 2 bases at V and 8 bases at J, leaving 8 bases unmatched. CDR1 is MNHEY and CDR2 is SVGAGI in the germline V gene. There are 15 residues in the CDR3.

The V call is TRBV10-3, the J call TRBJ1-2; 9 nucleotides line up with TRBD1. V was clipped by 6 bases and J by 2 bases; unmatched bases: 10. This CDR3 has 16 residues. The germline V gene encodes CDR1 ENHRY and CDR2 SYGVKD. This chain's CDR3 is CAISGTGLRENYGYTF. CDR3 bases: TGTGCCATCAGCGGGACAGGGCTCCGGGAGAACTATGGCTACACCTTC.

V gene TRBV2 combines with J gene TRBJ2-5, with 12 bases fitting TRBD2. Germline V CDR1 and CDR2: SNHLY, FYNNEI. V gave up 11 bases and J gave up 4 bases; unmatched junction bases: 14. The CDR3 runs 16 residues. CDR3: CAGSATTSGRGETQYF. The DNA of the CDR3 is TGTGCCGGGTCCGCGACGACTAGCGGGAGAGGAGAGACCCAGTACTTC.

This clone was seen only a few times. The chain carries TRBV19 and TRBJ1-5, with TRBD1 identical over 8 bases. Germline lookup yields CDR1 LNHDA and CDR2 SQIVND (reference sequence). The CDR3 is made up of 15 amino acids. With 5 bases clipped from V and 4 bases from J, the junction kept 7 bases outside the gene matches. CDR3 DNA: TGTGCCAGTAGTTCTCGCAGGGGGCCGAATCAGCCCCAGCATTTT. Residues: CASSSRRGPNQPQHF.

This clone occurred a few times. The chain recombines TRBV19 with TRBJ2-5; TRBD2 matches at 7 bases. Per germline, CDR1 LNHDA and CDR2 SQIVND (reference sequence). The CDR3 extends over 15 amino acids. The trim removed 1 base at V and 5 bases at J, leaving 7 bases unmatched. CDR3 nucleotide sequence: TGTGCCAGTAGTATAGGTGCGGGAGATTTGGAGACCCAGTACTTC. Translated: CASSIGAGDLETQYF.

The gene calls are TRBV27 and TRBJ2-3, with TRBD2 identical over 10 bases. Germline CDR1 reads MNHEY; CDR2 reads SMNVEV (reference sequence). The CDR3 runs to 16 residues. V trimming: 5 bases; J trimming: 4 bases; junction bases outside the gene matches: 9. The CDR3 nucleotides read TGTGCCAGCAGTCCAGCCCTAGCGGGAGTGTCAGATACGCAGTATTTT. Translating it yields CASSPALAGVSDTQYF.

V and J are TRBV6-6 and TRBJ2-7; D perhaps matches TRBD1 (6 bases). V shed 5 bases and J shed 6 bases, with 11 bases lying between them. CDR1 and CDR2 (germline): MNHNY, SVGAGI (reference sequence). The CDR3 sequence is 12 residues long. The CDR3 nucleotides read TGTGCCAGCAGTGGAAACAGGGCCGAGCAGTACTTC. Translating it yields CASSGNRAEQYF.